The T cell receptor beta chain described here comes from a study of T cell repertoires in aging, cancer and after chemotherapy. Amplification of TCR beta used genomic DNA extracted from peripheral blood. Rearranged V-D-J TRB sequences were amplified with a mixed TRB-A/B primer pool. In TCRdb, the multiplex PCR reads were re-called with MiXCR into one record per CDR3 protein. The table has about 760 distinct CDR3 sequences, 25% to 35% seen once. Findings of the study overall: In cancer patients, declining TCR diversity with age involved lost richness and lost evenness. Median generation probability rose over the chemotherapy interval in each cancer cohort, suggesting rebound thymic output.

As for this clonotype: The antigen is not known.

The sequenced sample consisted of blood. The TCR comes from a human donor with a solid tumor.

The CDR3 here is CASSRLADEQFF. CDR3 nucleotides: TGTGCCAGCAGCCGACTAGCAGACGAGCAGTTCTTC. The chain employs TRBV11-2 and TRBJ2-1; 7 nucleotides match TRBD2. The CDR3 is 12 amino acids. The germline CDR1 and CDR2 sequences are SGHAT and FQNNGV. After removal of 5 bases from V and 10 bases from J, the junction contained 5 bases not matched to a gene.